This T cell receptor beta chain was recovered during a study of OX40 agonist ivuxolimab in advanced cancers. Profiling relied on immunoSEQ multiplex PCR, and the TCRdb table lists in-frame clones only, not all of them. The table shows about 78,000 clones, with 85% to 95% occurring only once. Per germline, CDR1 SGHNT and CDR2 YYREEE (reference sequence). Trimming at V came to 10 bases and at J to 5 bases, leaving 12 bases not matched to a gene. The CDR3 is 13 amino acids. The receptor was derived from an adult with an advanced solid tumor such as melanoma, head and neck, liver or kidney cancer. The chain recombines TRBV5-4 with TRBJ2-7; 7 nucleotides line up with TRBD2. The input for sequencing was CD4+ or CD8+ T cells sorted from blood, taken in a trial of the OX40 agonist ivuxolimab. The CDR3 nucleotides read TGTGCCTTCAAGGGAGGGGTCTCGGACGAGCAGTACTTC. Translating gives CAFKGGVSDEQYF.